This entry concerns a single T cell receptor beta chain. Its target is not known. This sample stems from a study of cytomegalovirus exposure and HLA in healthy donors. General study findings and limits: In a later analysis, at a false discovery rate of 0.05, approximately 16,000 TCR beta sequences were associated with HLA alleles. It was approximately 160 TCR beta chains that were listed as cytomegalovirus-associated.

Germline V CDR1 and CDR2: MNHEY, SMNVEV (reference sequence). The CDR3 covers 15 residues. J lost 4 bases, V lost 6 bases, and 8 bases had no gene match. 60 Vbeta and 13 Jbeta primers were used in PCR. The protocol was immunoSEQ multiplex PCR, while the TCRdb copy is restricted to in-frame clones and leaves out a portion. The sample yields about 160,000 clones, 82% seen once. The source material was PBMCs. The receptor comes from a girl between 10 and 17 years old in good health and CMV-seropositive. The chain employs TRBV27 and TRBJ2-1; 8 bases map to TRBD1. CDR3 in DNA: TGTGCCAGCAGGTCCCCACAGGGGGGTTACAATGAGCAGTTCTTC. Translated, it gives CASRSPQGGYNEQFF.